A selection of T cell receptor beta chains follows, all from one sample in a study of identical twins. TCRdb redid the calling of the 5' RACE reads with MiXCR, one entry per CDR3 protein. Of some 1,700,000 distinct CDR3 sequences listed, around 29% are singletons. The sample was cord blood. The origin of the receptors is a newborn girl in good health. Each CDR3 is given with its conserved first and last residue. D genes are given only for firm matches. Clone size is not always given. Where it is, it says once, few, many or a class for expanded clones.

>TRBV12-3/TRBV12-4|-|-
CASSYREVGQPQHF
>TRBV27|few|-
CASNPQQETQYF
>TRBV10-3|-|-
CATRNRFTDTQYF
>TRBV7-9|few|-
CASSLERGYYYYYYNEQFF
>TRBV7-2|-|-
CASSRTTGSGQPQHF
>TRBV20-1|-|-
CSALGGLGSYNEQYF
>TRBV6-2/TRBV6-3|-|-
CASQPQRGRQGEKLFF
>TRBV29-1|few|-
CSVPIRDGSVNTEAFF
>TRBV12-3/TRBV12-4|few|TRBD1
CASTLTGGTYEQYF
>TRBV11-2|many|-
CASSLAVKETQYF
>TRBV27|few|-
CASTRRHTDEQFF